A single T cell receptor (beta chain) is shown here with its context. As yet, its antigen is unknown. CDR3 length: 12 residues. V was trimmed by 5 bases and J by 6 bases, leaving 11 bases between them. Germline V gives CDR1 MNHEY, CDR2 SVGAGI. This sample is drawn from a study of cytomegalovirus exposure and HLA in healthy donors. The study, taken as a whole, reports: Later, an analysis showed that TCR beta chains associated with HLA were more clonally expanded than others that were equally common. Associated with cytomegalovirus, according to the listing, were approximately 160 TCR beta chains.

The primer mix had 60 Vbeta and 13 Jbeta primers. Using immunoSEQ multiplex PCR, the repertoire was profiled, and TCRdb retains in-frame clones only, with some absent. The sample includes some 150,000 clones, approximately 74% of them seen just once. The V and J genes are TRBV6-5 and TRBJ2-7, with D possibly matching TRBD1 (5 bases). What was sequenced was PBMCs. The receptor comes from a woman aged 25 to 39 in good health and CMV-seronegative. This chain's CDR3 is CASSQGSGEQYF. CDR3 coding DNA: TGTGCCAGCAGTCAGGGCTCGGGCGAGCAGTACTTC.